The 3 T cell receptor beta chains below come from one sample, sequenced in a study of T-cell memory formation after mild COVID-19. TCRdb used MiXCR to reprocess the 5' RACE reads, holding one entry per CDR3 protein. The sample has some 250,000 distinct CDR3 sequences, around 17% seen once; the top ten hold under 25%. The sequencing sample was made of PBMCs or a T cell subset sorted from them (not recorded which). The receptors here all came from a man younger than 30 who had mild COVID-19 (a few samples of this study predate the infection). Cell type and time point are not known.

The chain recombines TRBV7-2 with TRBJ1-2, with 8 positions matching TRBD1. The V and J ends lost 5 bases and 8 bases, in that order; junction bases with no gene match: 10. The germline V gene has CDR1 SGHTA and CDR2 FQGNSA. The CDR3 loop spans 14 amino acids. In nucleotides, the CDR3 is TGTGCCAGCAGCCCACGACAGGGGAGGGACGGCTACACCTTC. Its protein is CASSPRQGRDGYTF.

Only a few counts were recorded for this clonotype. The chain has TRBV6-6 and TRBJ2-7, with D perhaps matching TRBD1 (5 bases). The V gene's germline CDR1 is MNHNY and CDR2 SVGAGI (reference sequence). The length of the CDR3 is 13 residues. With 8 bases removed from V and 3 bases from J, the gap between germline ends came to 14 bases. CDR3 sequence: CASLFGQGYEQYF. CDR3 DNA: TGTGCCAGCTTATTCGGGCAGGGCTACGAGCAGTACTTC.

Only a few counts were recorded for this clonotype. The CDR3 sequence is CASSEGLASYNEQFF. CDR3 nucleotides: TGTGCCAGCAGTGAAGGACTAGCCTCCTACAATGAGCAGTTCTTC. The V gene is TRBV2, the J gene TRBJ2-1; 7 bases line up with TRBD2. The length of the CDR3 is 15 residues. V dropped 1 base and J dropped 0; count of bases not matched to a gene: 0. Germline V gene lookup returns CDR1 SNHLY and CDR2 FYNNEI.